Listed below are T cell receptor beta chains from one sample, sequenced in a study of human T cells and chemical hapten exposure. TCRdb re-derived calls from the RACE reads in MiXCR, one entry per CDR3 protein. This table has fewer than 300,000 distinct CDR3 sequences, over 7.5% appearing once. Sequencing used whole blood, obtained in connection with sensitization to the hapten diphenylcyclopropenone (DPC). The receptors here all came from a man aged 18 to 35 with alopecia areata. Some clones in this sample may be carry-over from other donors' samples. CDR3s include the opening cysteine and the closing phenylalanine or tryptophan. D genes are given only for firm matches. Clone size is shown for a subset of rows, as once, few, many or a class of expanded clone.

J	length	size	D	V	CDR3	DNA
TRBJ2-2	15	few	TRBD1	TRBV6-5	CASSLDRVATGELFF	TGTGCCAGCAGTTTGGACAGGGTGGCCACCGGGGAGCTGTTTTTT
TRBJ1-6	15	.	.	TRBV7-2	CASRSGTAYNSPLHF	TGTGCCAGCAGGTCCGGGACGGCATATAATTCACCCCTCCACTTT
TRBJ1-3	15	few	.	TRBV7-2	CASSLDGVSGNTIYF	TGTGCCAGCAGCTTAGATGGGGTCTCTGGAAACACCATATATTTT
TRBJ1-2	15	few	.	TRBV7-8	CASSEARQTHYGYTF	TGTGCCAGCAGCGAAGCAAGACAGACCCACTATGGCTACACCTTC
TRBJ1-2	12	many	TRBD1	TRBV7-9	CASSPQGGGYTF	TGTGCCAGCAGCCCTCAGGGGGGTGGCTACACCTTC
TRBJ1-6	15	few	TRBD1	TRBV13	CASSSGGTARSPLHF	TGTGCCAGCAGCTCCGGGGGGACAGCGCGTTCACCCCTCCACTTT
TRBJ1-4	14	.	TRBD1	TRBV5-6	CASSLEQGESKLFF	TGTGCCAGCAGCTTGGAACAGGGGGAGAGTAAACTGTTTTTT
TRBJ2-5	11	many	.	TRBV6-6	CASSEAETQYF	TGTGCCAGCAGTGAAGCAGAGACCCAGTACTTC
TRBJ1-1	11	few	.	TRBV11-1	CASSLNAEAFF	TGTGCCAGCAGTTTAAACGCTGAAGCTTTCTTT
TRBJ2-4	15	many	TRBD1	TRBV20-1	CSARDDQDRGNIQYF	TGCAGTGCTAGAGACGATCAGGACAGGGGAAACATTCAGTACTTC
TRBJ1-1	14	few	TRBD1	TRBV4-3	CASSQRTGHTEAFF	TGCGCCAGCAGCCAGCGGACAGGGCACACTGAAGCTTTCTTT
TRBJ1-5	17	.	.	TRBV7-6	CASSLRETGTGNQPQHF	TGTGCCAGCAGCTTAAGAGAAACCGGGACGGGTAATCAGCCCCAGCATTTT
TRBJ2-1	12	.	.	TRBV10-2	CASRAFYNEQFF	TGCGCCAGCAGGGCGTTTTACAATGAGCAGTTCTTC
TRBJ1-2	14	few	.	TRBV7-9	CASSLASTNYGYTF	TGTGCCAGCAGCTTAGCGTCCACTAACTATGGCTACACCTTC
TRBJ1-1	12	.	.	TRBV12-3/TRBV12-4	CASGRENTEAFF	TGTGCCTCCGGTAGGGAGAACACTGAAGCTTTCTTT
TRBJ1-1	16	.	TRBD1	TRBV10-3	CAISRQGVGRETEAFF	TGTGCCATCAGTCGACAGGGGGTCGGTAGGGAAACTGAAGCTTTCTTT
TRBJ2-5	14	few	TRBD2	TRBV29-1	CSVRLAGVQETQYF	TGCAGCGTTAGACTAGCGGGGGTCCAAGAGACCCAGTACTTC
TRBJ2-2	16	.	TRBD2	TRBV2	CASSTTSGGIAGELFF	TGTGCCAGCAGTACGACTAGCGGGGGGATAGCCGGGGAGCTGTTTTTT
TRBJ2-3	13	few	.	TRBV24-1	CATSEGPGDTQYF	TGTGCCACCAGTGAAGGGCCGGGAGATACGCAGTATTTT
TRBJ1-1	12	many	.	TRBV7-9	CASRRTDTEAFF	TGTGCCAGCCGACGGACGGACACTGAAGCTTTCTTT
TRBJ1-3	16	few	.	TRBV7-2	CASSLSGAGAGNTIYF	TGTGCCAGCAGCTTAAGTGGGGCAGGGGCTGGAAACACCATATATTTT
TRBJ1-2	13	.	.	TRBV12-3/TRBV12-4	CASSFKNPYGYTF	TGTGCCAGCAGTTTCAAGAATCCCTATGGCTACACCTTC
TRBJ2-2	20	few	TRBD2	TRBV11-2	CASRTGLAGGRVFSAGELFF	TGTGCCAGCAGGACGGGACTAGCGGGGGGCCGGGTCTTTTCGGCCGGGGAGCTGTTTTTT
TRBJ1-1	14	.	.	TRBV6-5	CASSYSTSLPEAFF	TGTGCCAGCAGTTACTCCACAAGCCTCCCTGAAGCTTTCTTT
TRBJ2-7	11	.	.	TRBV5-6	CASSLGIDWYF	TGTGCCAGCAGCTTGGGGATAGACTGGTACTTC